Included here is one T cell receptor beta chain sequence, with context. The antigen remains unidentified. The data were obtained in a study of Tregs in tolerant kidney transplant recipients. Study-wide findings and caveats: Some patients' samples used different primers over time, so nucleotide sequences weren't comparable.

Trimming pared 4 bases from V and 7 bases from J, leaving 11 bases between. CDR1 is SGHTA, CDR2 FQGNSA, per germline. The CDR3 covers 13 residues. Sequencing used immunoSEQ multiplex PCR; TCRdb keeps in-frame clones, though not all of them. The repertoire consists of more than 75,000 clones, with under 95% occurring once and the leading ten covering 0.46%. This rearrangement joins TRBV7-2 to TRBJ2-1; D remains ambiguous. This TCR derives from a human donor who received a combined kidney and bone marrow transplant. Specimen: CD4+ T cells from blood, collected before the transplant. The CDR3 nucleotides are TGTGCCAGCAGCTATAGTTACGGTAATGAGCAGTTCTTC. Its protein product is CASSYSYGNEQFF.